This TCR beta chain originates from a study of CD8+CD57+ T cells in acquired aplastic anemia. Looking at the study overall: Mean DNA quantity obtained from sorted CD4+ and CD8+ cells was about 3 ug.

An expansion of CD8+CD57+ cells by flow cytometry had been shown in patients chosen for sequencing. This clonotype was found a few times. TCR beta VDJ combinations and CDR3 sequences were profiled from genomic DNA. TCRdb re-analysed the reads in MiXCR, keeping a single row per CDR3 protein. Of hundreds of thousands of distinct CDR3 sequences detected, 25% to 40% appear once; the ten largest clones hold 0.82%. The CDR3 spans 12 residues. The trim removed 5 bases at V and 8 bases at J, leaving 4 bases unmatched. The rearrangement links TRBV12-3 or TRBV12-4 to TRBJ2-3; TRBD1 aligns across 7 bases. The sequenced material came from sorted CD4+, CD8+, or CD8+CD57+ T cells (not recorded which) from PBMCs. This TCR derives from a human donor with aplastic anemia. This chain's CDR3 is CASSAQGPTQYF. The CDR3 region has the DNA TGTGCCAGCAGTGCACAGGGGCCTACGCAGTATTTT.